This T cell receptor beta chain was sequenced for a study of breast tumors, draining lymph nodes, adjacent tissues. Study findings and constraints: Tumor TCR diversity was below lymph nodes but above nontumor tissue. That most tumor T cells come from lymph nodes remained unproven. Compared with basal-like, luminal-like tumors shared significantly more repertoire with nontumor tissue.

This clonotype was seen once. Its antigen remains unidentified. Trimming at V came to 2 bases and at J to 1 base, leaving 4 bases not matched to a gene. Germline values: CDR1 DFQATT, CDR2 SNEGSKA (reference sequence). This CDR3 contains 14 residues. Samples came from axillary lymph nodes draining the breast cancer. TCRdb passed the multiplex PCR reads through MiXCR, listing each CDR3 protein once. The sample carries 200,000 to 250,000 distinct CDR3 sequences, roughly a third recorded once. Sequencing was done on a sample of axillary lymph node tissue. The source of this sequence is a female donor with breast cancer. Some clones in this sample may be carry-over from other donors' samples. The chain uses TRBV20-1 and TRBJ2-5, with 7 positions matching TRBD2. The CDR3 sequence: CSARQREPQETQYF. Written as DNA, the CDR3 is TGCAGTGCTAGACAGCGGGAACCCCAAGAGACCCAGTACTTC.